One and the same sample provided the 26 T cell receptor beta chains below, sequenced in a study of blood T cell repertoires in COVID-19. Some clones are missing from TCRdb's copy, which holds only in-frame ones; the method was immunoSEQ multiplex PCR. The table has 150,000 to 200,000 clones, around 82% seen once; the top ten hold around 5.2%. Sequenced input: PBMCs or T cells enriched from blood (not recorded which). These receptors were collected from a woman in her sixties with acute COVID-19.

The V call is TRBV18, the J call TRBJ1-4; D unclear. Germline loops: CDR1 KGHSH, CDR2 LQKENI. The CDR3 length is 14 residues. V was pared by 0 bases and J by 7 bases, with 9 bases between. The CDR3: CASSPPGQVEKLFF. Written as DNA, the CDR3 is TGTGCCAGCTCACCACCGGGCCAGGTTGAAAAACTGTTTTTT.

The chain links TRBV19 to TRBJ1-2; 8 nucleotides align to TRBD1. V was clipped by 5 bases and J by 8 bases; unmatched bases: 10. From germline, CDR1 is LNHDA and CDR2 SQIVND (reference sequence). The CDR3 loop spans 14 amino acids. CDR3 in DNA: TGTGCCAGTAGTCCCGACAGGGGCCTCGCAGGCTACACCTTC. It encodes CASSPDRGLAGYTF.

This chain joins TRBV20-1 and TRBJ2-7; 8 nucleotides agree with TRBD2. The germline V gene encodes CDR1 DFQATT and CDR2 SNEGSKA (reference sequence). This CDR3 comprises 14 residues. Trimming removed 3 bases from V and 0 bases from J; junction bases left unmatched: 4. CDR3 protein: CSASGGGPSYEQYV. In nucleotides, the CDR3 is TGCAGTGCTAGTGGCGGGGGGCCCTCCTACGAGCAGTACGTC.

In its sample, this clone ranks as medium-sized. As DNA, the CDR3 is TGTGCCAGCAGCATCGGAAGGGGAGGCGAGCAGTACGTC. Residues: CASSIGRGGEQYV. The V gene is TRBV7-2, the J gene TRBJ2-7; possible D gene TRBD2, 6 bases. CDR3 length equals 13 residues. V lost 5 bases and J lost 6, with 14 bases in between. Germline CDR1 is SGHTA and CDR2 is FQGNSA.

Only one count was recorded for this clone. V usage is TRBV4-1 and J usage is TRBJ2-7; 13 nucleotides line up with TRBD2. This CDR3 region has 17 residues. V gave up 3 bases and J gave up 6 bases; unmatched junction bases: 11. Germline CDR1 is MGHRA and CDR2 is YSYEKL. The CDR3 protein is CASSQGLAGPRQVEQYF. The CDR3 DNA sequence: TGCGCCAGCAGCCAGGGACTAGCGGGGCCCCGTCAGGTCGAGCAGTACTTC.

This clone has just one count. The chain couples TRBV9 to TRBJ2-2; D perhaps matches TRBD2 (6 bases). Trimming removed 4 bases from V and 0 bases from J, with 19 bases in between. Germline V lookup: CDR1 SGDLS, CDR2 YYNGEE. This CDR3 has 18 residues. The CDR3 loop is CASSKEPWAGTNTGELFF. The DNA of the CDR3 is TGTGCCAGCAGCAAGGAGCCTTGGGCGGGGACGAACACCGGGGAGCTGTTTTTT.

The V gene is TRBV20-1, the J gene TRBJ1-6; 7 bases align to TRBD1. The germline V gene has CDR1 DFQATT and CDR2 SNEGSKA (reference sequence). J was trimmed by 8 bases and V by 3 bases; bases with no gene match: 4. CDR3 length: 13 amino acids. The DNA of the CDR3 is TGCAGTGCTAGTGACAGGGTAGATTCACCCCTCCACTTT. Translated: CSASDRVDSPLHF.

The chain carries TRBV2 and TRBJ1-4; TRBD1 agrees at 7 bases. Germline lookup yields CDR1 SNHLY and CDR2 FYNNEI. The CDR3 is 14 amino acids. J gave up 5 bases and V 6 bases, and 6 bases lay outside the gene matches. This CDR3 reads CASRRTGHNEKLFF. The CDR3 coding sequence is TGTGCCAGCAGGAGGACAGGCCACAATGAAAAACTGTTTTTT.

V is TRBV7-9 and J is TRBJ2-2; 8 positions agree with TRBD1. CDR1 SEHNR and CDR2 FQNEAQ come from the germline V gene (reference sequence). The CDR3 contains 15 residues. V was pared by 5 bases and J by 7 bases, with 9 bases of the junction left unmatched. The CDR3 loop is CASSPGGAGVGELFF. The DNA of the CDR3 is TGTGCCAGCAGCCCAGGGGGCGCCGGGGTCGGGGAGCTGTTTTTT.

The chain employs TRBV18 and TRBJ2-7, with 11 bases aligning to TRBD2. The CDR3 length is 14 residues. The J segment lost 3 bases and the V segment lost 3 bases, leaving 1 base of the junction unmatched. Looked up from germline, CDR1 is KGHSH and CDR2 is LQKENI. The CDR3 protein is CASSPGLADYEQYF. The CDR3 DNA reads as TGTGCCAGCTCACCGGGACTAGCGGACTACGAGCAGTACTTC.

The chain links TRBV7-2 to TRBJ2-1; a weak D match, TRBD2 (5 bases). The V end was cut by 6 bases, the J end by 7 bases, with 13 bases between. The CDR3 contains 13 residues. Looked up from germline, CDR1 is SGHTA and CDR2 is FQGNSA. The chain's CDR3 is CASRMSGGNEQFF. CDR3 coding DNA: TGTGCCAGCAGAATGTCCGGAGGTAATGAGCAGTTCTTC.

This chain links TRBV30 with TRBJ1-4, with D possibly TRBD1 on 6 matching bases. The V end was cut by 0 bases, the J end by 7 bases, with 9 bases between. Germline CDR1 is GTSNPN and CDR2 is SVGIG (reference sequence). The CDR3 has 13 residues. The CDR3 nucleotides are TGTGCCTGGAGTGTGGGGGCTGTTGAAAAACTGTTTTTT. Its protein is CAWSVGAVEKLFF.

The chain has TRBV19 and TRBJ2-3; a weak D match, TRBD2 (5 bases). This CDR3 is built from 16 residues. Germline CDR1 reads LNHDA; CDR2 reads SQIVND (reference sequence). The V and J ends lost 3 bases and 1 base respectively, with 14 bases between them. The CDR3 nucleotides read TGTGCCAGTAGTATTCTTTCGGGGTCCGGCACAGATACGCAGTATTTT. Encoded protein: CASSILSGSGTDTQYF.

The gene calls are TRBV10-3 and TRBJ2-1; D uncertain. CDR3 size: 14 residues. V was pared by 2 bases and J by 0 bases, with 5 bases between. CDR1 is ENHRY, CDR2 SYGVKD, per germline. The CDR3 loop is CAISEGRSYNEQFF. Written as DNA, the CDR3 is TGTGCCATCAGTGAGGGCCGCTCCTACAATGAGCAGTTCTTC.

The chain combines TRBV14 with TRBJ2-5, with 8 bases aligning to TRBD2. The CDR3 extends over 17 amino acids. Germline V lookup: CDR1 SGHDN, CDR2 FVKESK. The trim removed 3 bases at V and 2 bases at J, leaving 11 bases unmatched. CDR3 bases: TGTGCCAGCAGCCACCCAACTGGATTAGCGGGGCAAGAGACCCAGTACTTC. This gives the protein CASSHPTGLAGQETQYF.

The J gene is TRBJ1-1, the V gene TRBV5-6; D gene uncertain. CDR3 size: 13 residues. Germline V lookup: CDR1 SGHDT, CDR2 YYEEEE. V lost 0 bases and J 5 bases, leaving 8 bases between the germline ends. The CDR3 nucleotides read TGTGCCAGCAGCTTGGGGCAGACAACTGAAGCTTTCTTT. Translated, it gives CASSLGQTTEAFF.

The chain couples TRBV4-3 to TRBJ2-7, with TRBD2 matching over 8 bases. The CDR3 covers 15 residues. Looked up from germline, CDR1 is LGHNA and CDR2 is YSLEER. J gave up 2 bases and V 6 bases, and 9 bases lay outside the gene matches. The CDR3 DNA follows: TGCGCCAGCAGTCGGGCGGGAGGATCCACCTACGAGCAGTACTTC. Protein sequence: CASSRAGGSTYEQYF.

The chain carries TRBV7-9 and TRBJ1-2, with D possibly TRBD1 on 5 matching bases. V lost 1 base and J lost 8, with 14 bases in between. The length of the CDR3 is 14 residues. The germline CDR1 and CDR2 sequences are SEHNR and FQNEAQ (reference sequence). The CDR3 reads CASSLVQGKGGYTF. CDR3 sequence (DNA): TGTGCCAGCAGCTTAGTGCAGGGCAAAGGGGGCTACACCTTC. The whole variable domain, remainder taken from reference TRBV7-9 and TRBJ1-2, is DTGVSQNPRHKITKRGQNVTFRCDPISEHNRLYWYRQTLGQGPEFLTYFQNEAQLEKSRLLSDRFSAERPKGSFSTLEIQRTEQGDSAMYLCASSLVQGKGGYTFGSGTRLTVV.

The rearrangement joins TRBV12-3 or TRBV12-4 to TRBJ1-2; D unclear. Trimming stripped 8 bases from V and 8 bases from J, with 9 bases between. The CDR3 loop spans 10 amino acids. CDR3 bases: TGTGCCAGCCGTTCGGGGGGCTACACCTTC. Amino acid sequence: CASRSGGYTF.

This chain joins TRBV11-2 and TRBJ2-5, with 12 bases identical to TRBD2. The V gene end was trimmed by 5 bases and the J gene end by 2 bases; junction bases not matched to a gene: 6. Per the germline V gene, CDR1 is SGHAT and CDR2 is FQNNGV. CDR3 length: 16 residues. Written as DNA, the CDR3 is TGTGCCAGCAGCGAACTAGCGGGGGGATATCAAGAGACCCAGTACTTC. Protein: CASSELAGGYQETQYF.

The chain has TRBV7-2 and TRBJ2-6; D is perhaps TRBD1 (5 bases). Germline V gives CDR1 SGHTA, CDR2 FQGNSA. Trimming removed 2 bases from V and 1 base from J, with 6 bases in between. CDR3 size: 15 residues. CDR3 amino acids: CASSLRQSGANVLTF. The CDR3 DNA sequence: TGTGCCAGCAGCTTAAGACAGTCTGGGGCCAACGTCCTGACTTTC.

This chain joins TRBV6-2 or TRBV6-3 and TRBJ1-6, with D hard to call. The CDR3 is made up of 13 amino acids. V was cut by 5 bases and J by 9 bases, with 11 bases left in between. Germline CDR1 MNHEY, CDR2 SVGEGT. CDR3 sequence reads: CASSQPLSSPLHF. CDR3 nucleotides: TGTGCCAGCAGTCAACCGCTGAGTTCACCCCTCCACTTT.

The sample holds one count of this clone. The germline gene is not matched at one end of the junction; a read error may be the cause. The V call is TRBV10-2, the J call TRBJ2-3, with D possibly TRBD2 on 5 matching bases. There are 14 residues in the CDR3. CDR1 and CDR2 from the germline V gene are WSHSY and SAAADI. CDR3 in DNA: TGCGCCAGCAGTGATCTAGCCGGCAGCGCTCTCCGGAGTTGG. Encoded protein: CASSDLAGSALRSW.

V and J are TRBV11-2 and TRBJ2-7, with a weak D call TRBD2 (6 bases). Trimming cost V 0 bases and J 0 bases, with 9 bases left between them. CDR3 length equals 15 residues. Germline CDR1 is SGHAT and CDR2 is FQNNGV. This CDR3 is CASSLEGRSSYEQYF. DNA for the CDR3: TGTGCCAGCAGCTTAGAGGGGAGGTCCTCCTACGAGCAGTACTTC.

Turning to this clone: This likely comes from a read error, as the CDR3 has no conserved phenylalanine or tryptophan at its end. The DNA is omitted, as the CDR3 cannot be located on it reliably, and the CDR3 follows TCRdb's listing. The chain combines TRBV5-6 with TRBJ1-1; the D call of TRBD1 is as the table states it, not checked on the DNA. Germline values: CDR1 SGHDT, CDR2 YYEEEE. The CDR3 sequence runs 12 residues, both termini included. The CDR3 loop is CASSNIQLSLEI.

The rearrangement links TRBV11-2 to TRBJ2-5; D unresolved. CDR3 length equals 10 residues. Germline CDR1 SGHAT, CDR2 FQNNGV. V was trimmed by 5 bases and J by 4 bases, leaving 2 bases between them. The CDR3 protein is CASSRETQYF. The CDR3 DNA reads TGTGCCAGCAGCCGAGAGACCCAGTACTTC.